This is a list of T cell receptor beta chains from one sample in a study of blood T cells in healthy people across ages. In TCRdb, the 5' RACE reads were re-called with MiXCR into one record per CDR3 protein. The sample has 650,000 to 900,000 distinct CDR3 sequences, approximately 67% seen once. The source material was blood. All receptors derive from a man aged 30 to 45 in good health. CDR3s include the opening cysteine and the closing phenylalanine or tryptophan. Each record gives: J gene, clone size, V gene, D gene, CDR3 protein, CDR3 DNA. A D gene is named only where the DNA matches it firmly. Clone sizes are given selectively: once, few, many, or a class where the clone is expanded.

J gene: TRBJ2-5; clone size: NA; V gene: TRBV28; D gene: TRBD2; CDR3 protein: CASSWQTSGFRETQYF; CDR3 DNA: TGTGCCAGCAGCTGGCAAACTAGCGGGTTCCGAGAGACCCAGTACTTC
J gene: TRBJ2-3; clone size: many; V gene: TRBV6-5; D gene: NA; CDR3 protein: CASSYGGSTDTQYF; CDR3 DNA: TGTGCCAGCAGTTACGGGGGAAGCACAGATACGCAGTATTTT
J gene: TRBJ2-7; clone size: NA; V gene: TRBV5-1; D gene: NA; CDR3 protein: CASSLADSNSYEQYF; CDR3 DNA: TGCGCCAGCAGCTTGGCAGACAGCAACTCCTACGAGCAGTACTTC
J gene: TRBJ2-7; clone size: NA; V gene: TRBV7-8; D gene: NA; CDR3 protein: CASSAGGSYNEQYF; CDR3 DNA: TGTGCCAGCAGCGCAGGTGGATCCTACAATGAGCAGTACTTC
J gene: TRBJ2-6; clone size: few; V gene: TRBV12-3/TRBV12-4; D gene: NA; CDR3 protein: CASSSQTTGANVLTF; CDR3 DNA: TGTGCCAGCAGCTCTCAAACGACTGGGGCCAACGTCCTGACTTTC
J gene: TRBJ1-6; clone size: NA; V gene: TRBV4-2; D gene: NA; CDR3 protein: CASSQAGDIQSPLHF; CDR3 DNA: TGTGCCAGCAGCCAAGCGGGGGACATCCAGTCACCCCTCCACTTT
J gene: TRBJ1-1; clone size: NA; V gene: TRBV14; D gene: NA; CDR3 protein: CASSPAGRGTEAFF; CDR3 DNA: TGTGCCAGCAGCCCCGCAGGGAGGGGCACTGAAGCTTTCTTT
J gene: TRBJ2-5; clone size: NA; V gene: TRBV20-1; D gene: NA; CDR3 protein: CSPPGRQETQYF; CDR3 DNA: TGCAGTCCCCCTGGGCGCCAAGAGACCCAGTACTTC
J gene: TRBJ2-5; clone size: NA; V gene: TRBV7-2; D gene: NA; CDR3 protein: CASSSAGTRQETQYF; CDR3 DNA: TGTGCCAGCAGTTCTGCCGGGACACGCCAAGAGACCCAGTACTTC
J gene: TRBJ2-6; clone size: NA; V gene: TRBV9; D gene: NA; CDR3 protein: CASSVVGHRVPGANVLTF; CDR3 DNA: TGTGCCAGCAGCGTCGTAGGACACAGGGTACCTGGGGCCAACGTCCTGACTTTC
J gene: TRBJ2-1; clone size: NA; V gene: TRBV7-3; D gene: NA; CDR3 protein: CASSPTDSSYNEQFF; CDR3 DNA: TGTGCCAGCAGCCCGACGGACAGCTCCTACAATGAGCAGTTCTTC
J gene: TRBJ2-5; clone size: NA; V gene: TRBV6-1; D gene: TRBD1; CDR3 protein: CASSERDRARLGQYF; CDR3 DNA: TGTGCCAGCAGTGAAAGGGACAGGGCCCGTCTCGGGCAGTACTTC
J gene: TRBJ2-3; clone size: NA; V gene: TRBV2; D gene: TRBD2; CDR3 protein: CASRLATGTQYF; CDR3 DNA: TGTGCCAGCAGACTAGCGACTGGTACGCAGTATTTT
J gene: TRBJ2-3; clone size: NA; V gene: TRBV3-1; D gene: TRBD2; CDR3 protein: CASSPRLAGYVDTQYF; CDR3 DNA: TGTGCCAGCAGCCCCCGACTAGCGGGATATGTAGATACGCAGTATTTT
J gene: TRBJ2-3; clone size: few; V gene: TRBV6-9; D gene: NA; CDR3 protein: CASSYPTRSTDTQYF; CDR3 DNA: TGTGCCAGCAGTTATCCCACTAGGAGCACAGATACGCAGTATTTT
J gene: TRBJ1-1; clone size: NA; V gene: TRBV6-2/TRBV6-3; D gene: NA; CDR3 protein: CASRPGFMNTEAFF; CDR3 DNA: TGTGCCAGCAGGCCAGGGTTCATGAACACTGAAGCTTTCTTT
J gene: TRBJ1-2; clone size: NA; V gene: TRBV27; D gene: NA; CDR3 protein: CASGVGGRHGYTF; CDR3 DNA: TGTGCCAGCGGGGTCGGGGGGAGGCATGGCTACACCTTC
J gene: TRBJ2-3; clone size: NA; V gene: TRBV4-2; D gene: NA; CDR3 protein: CASSHAVRSLTDTQYF; CDR3 DNA: TGTGCCAGCAGCCATGCGGTGAGGTCCCTCACAGATACGCAGTATTTT
J gene: TRBJ2-5; clone size: NA; V gene: TRBV5-1; D gene: NA; CDR3 protein: CASSLVGGLYQETQYF; CDR3 DNA: TGCGCCAGCAGCTTGGTGGGGGGCTTGTACCAAGAGACCCAGTACTTC
J gene: TRBJ2-1; clone size: NA; V gene: TRBV11-1; D gene: NA; CDR3 protein: CAIQGGVHSYNEQFF; CDR3 DNA: TGTGCCATCCAAGGGGGGGTCCACTCCTACAATGAGCAGTTCTTC
J gene: TRBJ1-2; clone size: once; V gene: TRBV7-9; D gene: TRBD1; CDR3 protein: CASSGPGQGRHGYTF; CDR3 DNA: TGTGCCAGCAGCGGCCCGGGACAGGGACGACATGGCTACACCTTC
J gene: TRBJ2-7; clone size: few; V gene: TRBV12-3/TRBV12-4; D gene: TRBD2; CDR3 protein: CASSLPWEGQYEQYF; CDR3 DNA: TGTGCCAGCAGTTTGCCCTGGGAGGGTCAGTACGAGCAGTACTTC
J gene: TRBJ2-1; clone size: few; V gene: TRBV5-1; D gene: NA; CDR3 protein: CASSLVPLASSYNEQFF; CDR3 DNA: TGCGCCAGCAGCTTGGTTCCGTTGGCTAGCTCCTACAATGAGCAGTTCTTC
J gene: TRBJ1-5; clone size: NA; V gene: TRBV12-3/TRBV12-4; D gene: NA; CDR3 protein: CASSPRTEGSNQPQHF; CDR3 DNA: TGTGCCAGCAGTCCACGGACAGAGGGAAGCAATCAGCCCCAGCATTTT
J gene: TRBJ2-7; clone size: NA; V gene: TRBV7-2; D gene: TRBD2; CDR3 protein: CASSLRSGGFNPYEQYF; CDR3 DNA: TGTGCCAGCAGCTTAAGGAGCGGGGGGTTTAATCCCTACGAGCAGTACTTC
J gene: TRBJ1-5; clone size: NA; V gene: TRBV12-3/TRBV12-4; D gene: TRBD1; CDR3 protein: CASSDRGPQPQHF; CDR3 DNA: TGTGCCAGCAGTGACAGGGGGCCTCAGCCCCAGCATTTT
J gene: TRBJ2-2; clone size: NA; V gene: TRBV29-1; D gene: NA; CDR3 protein: CSVGRTNTGELFF; CDR3 DNA: TGCAGCGTTGGACGAACAAACACCGGGGAGCTGTTTTTT
J gene: TRBJ1-1; clone size: NA; V gene: TRBV6-2/TRBV6-3; D gene: NA; CDR3 protein: CASSYSRTRVAFF; CDR3 DNA: TGTGCCAGCAGTTACTCCCGGACGAGAGTTGCTTTCTTT
J gene: TRBJ2-7; clone size: NA; V gene: TRBV30; D gene: NA; CDR3 protein: CAWSVGITYEQYF; CDR3 DNA: TGTGCCTGGAGTGTGGGGATAACCTACGAGCAGTACTTC
J gene: TRBJ1-1; clone size: NA; V gene: TRBV6-2/TRBV6-3; D gene: TRBD1; CDR3 protein: CASSLDRANTEAFF; CDR3 DNA: TGTGCCAGCAGCCTCGACAGGGCCAACACTGAAGCTTTCTTT
J gene: TRBJ1-2; clone size: NA; V gene: TRBV4-3; D gene: NA; CDR3 protein: CASSSQAGDGYTF; CDR3 DNA: TGCGCCAGCAGCTCACAAGCAGGGGATGGCTACACCTTC
J gene: TRBJ2-7; clone size: once; V gene: TRBV29-1; D gene: TRBD2; CDR3 protein: CSVDFQRGSSYEQYF; CDR3 DNA: TGCAGCGTTGATTTCCAGCGGGGGTCCTCCTACGAGCAGTACTTC
J gene: TRBJ2-3; clone size: NA; V gene: TRBV27; D gene: TRBD2; CDR3 protein: CASSPTSGGGDTQYF; CDR3 DNA: TGTGCCAGCAGTCCGACTAGCGGGGGAGGCGATACGCAGTATTTT
J gene: TRBJ1-6; clone size: few; V gene: TRBV7-9; D gene: NA; CDR3 protein: CASSPIQSSYNSPLHF; CDR3 DNA: TGTGCCAGCAGCCCCATCCAAAGCTCCTATAATTCACCCCTCCACTTT
J gene: TRBJ2-5; clone size: once; V gene: TRBV15; D gene: NA; CDR3 protein: CATSRRVGTGEETQYF; CDR3 DNA: TGTGCCACCAGCAGACGGGTAGGGACTGGGGAAGAGACCCAGTACTTC